The 25 T cell receptor beta chains in this list originate from one sample, sequenced in a study of cytomegalovirus exposure and HLA in healthy donors. The PCR ran on 60 Vbeta and 13 Jbeta primers. Profiling relied on immunoSEQ multiplex PCR, and the TCRdb table lists in-frame clones only, not all of them. Of some 240,000 clones in the sample, more than 75% are singletons; the top ten hold 3.5% to 4%. The sequencing sample was made of PBMCs. The receptors come from a male donor in good health and CMV-seronegative.

The CDR3, as DNA: TGCGCCAGCAGAGTGGAGCAGGGTACGCAGTATTTT. Protein sequence: CASRVEQGTQYF. The chain couples TRBV5-1 to TRBJ2-3; D might be TRBD1 (5 bases). The CDR3 contains 12 residues. With 5 bases removed from V and 8 bases from J, the gap between germline ends came to 12 bases. Per germline, CDR1 SGHRS and CDR2 YFSETQ.

This clone was counted a single time. The rearrangement joins TRBV18 to TRBJ1-1, with TRBD1 identical over 9 bases. The trim removed 2 bases at V and 1 base at J, leaving 5 bases unmatched. The CDR3 has 16 residues. Germline V gives CDR1 KGHSH, CDR2 LQKENI. CDR3 nucleotide sequence: TGTGCCAGCTCACCAAAGGACAGGGGCGGGAACACTGAAGCTTTCTTT. Its protein is CASSPKDRGGNTEAFF.

The sample holds one count of this clone. This chain uses TRBV2 with TRBJ1-4; D perhaps matches TRBD1 (5 bases). Between the trimmed V and J ends, which lost 6 bases and 1 base, there was a span of 9 bases. CDR3 length: 14 residues. The germline gives CDR1 SNHLY, CDR2 FYNNEI. CDR3 sequence: CASRSGGTNEKLFF. Here the CDR3 DNA reads TGTGCCAGCAGGTCCGGGGGAACTAATGAAAAACTGTTTTTT.

This chain uses TRBV29-1 with TRBJ2-1; TRBD1 might be the D (6 bases). Trimming left V 0 bases short and J 0 bases short, with 12 bases between. CDR3 length equals 16 residues. CDR1 SQVTM and CDR2 ANQGSEA come from the germline V gene. The CDR3 DNA sequence: TGCAGCGTTGAAGACCCCCGGACAGTCTCCTACAATGAGCAGTTCTTC. This sequence encodes CSVEDPRTVSYNEQFF.

J is TRBJ2-1 and V is TRBV19, with TRBD2 as a possible D gene (6 bases). This CDR3 has 16 amino acids. Deletions cut 5 bases from V and 2 bases from J, with 16 bases between. Germline CDR1 LNHDA, CDR2 SQIVND (reference sequence). The DNA for the CDR3 is TGTGCCAGTAGTTTAGGGCTGAGCGGGCCCTACAATGAGCAGTTCTTC. It codes for CASSLGLSGPYNEQFF.

The chain employs TRBV11-2 and TRBJ1-5; D is perhaps TRBD1 (6 bases). Trimming stripped 5 bases from V and 5 bases from J, with 13 bases between. Per the germline V gene, CDR1 is SGHAT and CDR2 is FQNNGV. The CDR3 runs to 14 residues. CDR3 DNA: TGTGCCAGCAGCAAGGACCCAGGGGATCAGCCCCAGCATTTT. This encodes CASSKDPGDQPQHF.

V and J are TRBV19 and TRBJ1-2; 7 bases map to TRBD1. Germline-derived CDR1 and CDR2 are LNHDA and SQIVND (reference sequence). The CDR3 consists of 15 residues. The trim removed 6 bases at V and 5 bases at J, leaving 12 bases unmatched. DNA for the CDR3: TGTGCCAGTAGCCAATCCAGGGGACAGAATTATGGCTACACCTTC. Translating it yields CASSQSRGQNYGYTF.

V is TRBV28 and J is TRBJ2-2; TRBD1 matches at 7 bases. The germline CDR1 and CDR2 sequences are MDHEN and SYDVKM. Trimming at V came to 0 bases and at J to 4 bases, leaving 11 bases not matched to a gene. The length of the CDR3 is 18 residues. The CDR3 loop reads CASSLWGVGTAITGELFF. For the CDR3, the DNA is TGTGCCAGCAGTTTATGGGGGGTAGGGACAGCTATCACCGGGGAGCTGTTTTTT.

The CDR3 nucleotides read TGTGCCAGCAGCTCACAGGGGACCGCGAACACCGGGGAGCTGTTTTTT. Translated, it gives CASSSQGTANTGELFF. The chain uses TRBV7-2 and TRBJ2-2; TRBD1 matches 7 bases. Germline V gives CDR1 SGHTA, CDR2 FQGNSA. The V segment lost 4 bases and the J segment 0 bases; nucleotides outside the gene matches: 5. This CDR3 region has 16 residues.

The chain has TRBV18 and TRBJ1-1, with 8 nucleotides matching TRBD1. This CDR3 region has 14 residues. Germline V gene lookup returns CDR1 KGHSH and CDR2 LQKENI. J lost 7 bases, V lost 4 bases, and 8 bases had no gene match. The CDR3 protein is CASSRDRGRDEAFF. CDR3 nucleotides: TGTGCCAGCTCACGCGACAGGGGCAGAGATGAAGCTTTCTTT.

The V call is TRBV2, the J call TRBJ2-7; a weak D match, TRBD1 (5 bases). V was pared by 10 bases and J by 3 bases, with 16 bases between. The germline CDR1 and CDR2 sequences are SNHLY and FYNNEI. The CDR3 is 13 residues long. In nucleotides, the CDR3 is TGTGCCACCGCCGGGTGGGGCAGCTACGAGCAGTACTTC. It specifies CATAGWGSYEQYF. The whole variable domain, filled in from reference TRBV2 and TRBJ2-7, reads EPEVTQTPSHQVTQMGQEVILRCVPISNHLYFYWYRQILGQKVEFLVSFYNNEISEKSEIFDDQFSVERPDGSNFTLKIRSTKLEDSAMYFCATAGWGSYEQYFGPGTRLTVT.

This clone was seen only a few times. The chain carries TRBV5-1 and TRBJ2-7, with D tentatively TRBD1 (6 bases). Germline V gene lookup returns CDR1 SGHRS and CDR2 YFSETQ. This CDR3 region has 14 residues. The V and J ends lost 1 base and 0 bases respectively, with 8 bases between them. The CDR3 coding sequence is TGCGCCAGCAGCTTGTTGGGACACTCCTACGAGCAGTACTTC. Translating it yields CASSLLGHSYEQYF.

This clone appeared a few times. Other nucleotide sequences from this sample produce the same CDR3. This chain uses TRBV5-1 with TRBJ2-2; 8 bases map to TRBD2. This CDR3 is built from 20 residues. The V gene end was trimmed by 3 bases and the J gene end by 7 bases; junction bases not matched to a gene: 23. Germline V CDR1 and CDR2: SGHRS, YFSETQ. CDR3 bases: TGCGCCAGCAGCTACGACGCTGTAGAGCGGGAGTTCATGCGAGGCGGGGAGCTGTTTTTT. Its protein product is CASSYDAVEREFMRGGELFF.

The CDR3, as DNA: TGTGCCAGCAGCTTAGGGACAGAAGAGACCCAGTACTTC. It yields the protein CASSLGTEETQYF. The chain links TRBV13 to TRBJ2-5; possibly TRBD1 for D (5 bases). The CDR3 length is 13 residues. CDR1 PRHDT and CDR2 FYEKMQ come from the germline V gene (reference sequence). The V end was cut by 0 bases, the J end by 3 bases, with 5 bases between.

J is TRBJ2-5 and V is TRBV4-1, with 8 bases identical to TRBD2. Germline CDR1 is MGHRA and CDR2 is YSYEKL. With V trimmed by 4 bases and J by 4 bases, 8 bases remained unmatched. The CDR3 has 15 amino acids. In nucleotides, the CDR3 is TGCGCCAGCAGCCTACCGGGACTAGAGGTAGAGACCCAGTACTTC. Amino acids: CASSLPGLEVETQYF.

The genes are TRBV18 and TRBJ2-3; TRBD1 matches at 7 bases. V lost 4 bases, J lost 4 bases, and 2 bases stayed unmatched. CDR3 length: 13 amino acids. Germline V gene lookup returns CDR1 KGHSH and CDR2 LQKENI. CDR3 region: CASSRQGADTQYF. For the CDR3, the DNA is TGTGCCAGCTCACGACAGGGCGCAGATACGCAGTATTTT.

This CDR3 is CASSYLSNEKLFF. In nucleotides, the CDR3 is TGTGCCAGCAGTTATCTAAGTAATGAAAAACTGTTTTTT. This rearrangement joins TRBV28 to TRBJ1-4; D uncertain. Trimming took 4 bases from V and 4 from J, leaving 7 bases between them. The CDR3 is made up of 13 amino acids. CDR1 is MDHEN, CDR2 SYDVKM, per germline. The full variable domain, its missing parts supplied by reference TRBV28 and TRBJ1-4, is DVKVTQSSRYLVKRTGEKVFLECVQDMDHENMFWYRQDPGLGLRLIYFSYDVKMKEKGDIPEGYSVSREKKERFSLILESASTNQTSMYLCASSYLSNEKLFFGSGTQLSVL.

The chain recombines TRBV14 with TRBJ1-1, with 8 bases that match TRBD1. The CDR3 totals 15 residues. Germline CDR1 SGHDN, CDR2 FVKESK. J lost 4 bases, V lost 6 bases, and 10 bases had no gene match. For the CDR3, the DNA is TGTGCCAGCAGGAACAGGGGGAAACCCAGCACTGAAGCTTTCTTT. This encodes CASRNRGKPSTEAFF.

This chain links TRBV29-1 with TRBJ1-1; 8 bases line up with TRBD1. V lost 6 bases and J lost 1; bases outside the gene matches: 10. The CDR3 has 15 residues. Germline V CDR1 and CDR2: SQVTM, ANQGSEA. The CDR3 sequence is CSVAGTGSQNTEAFF. As DNA, the CDR3 is TGCAGCGTCGCCGGGACAGGTAGTCAGAACACTGAAGCTTTCTTT.

The sample holds one count of this clone. The chain couples TRBV28 to TRBJ2-7; possibly TRBD1 for D (5 bases). Trimming cost V 5 bases and J 2 bases, with 13 bases left between them. Germline V gives CDR1 MDHEN, CDR2 SYDVKM. CDR3 size: 14 residues. DNA for the CDR3: TGTGCCAGCAGTGCCAGGGTTTCCCCCTACGAGCAGTACTTC. Translating gives CASSARVSPYEQYF.

The chain uses TRBV10-1 and TRBJ2-3, with TRBD2 as a possible D gene (6 bases). CDR1 WNHNN and CDR2 SYGVQD come from the germline V gene (reference sequence). With 5 bases removed from V and 3 bases from J, the gap between germline ends came to 12 bases. This CDR3 has 14 amino acids. CDR3 protein: CASSSSGRTDTQYF. DNA of the CDR3: TGCGCCAGCAGTTCATCCGGGAGAACAGATACGCAGTATTTT.

The chain is built from TRBV5-4 and TRBJ2-6; 7 bases are shared with TRBD1. CDR1 SGHNT and CDR2 YYREEE come from the germline V gene (reference sequence). V was pared by 2 bases and J by 0 bases, with 5 bases of the junction left unmatched. CDR3 length: 17 amino acids. The DNA of the CDR3 is TGTGCCAGCAGCTTACCGGGACAGCGCTCTGGGGCCAACGTCCTGACTTTC. Translated, it gives CASSLPGQRSGANVLTF.

The genes are TRBV6-5 and TRBJ1-2; 7 nucleotides line up with TRBD1. The germline V gene has CDR1 MNHEY and CDR2 SVGAGI. The V gene end was trimmed by 6 bases and the J gene end by 2 bases; junction bases not matched to a gene: 0. The CDR3 consists of 12 residues. In DNA, the CDR3 is TGTGCCAGCAGGACAGGGAACTATGGCTACACCTTC. Amino acids: CASRTGNYGYTF.

This clone appeared once. V is TRBV18 and J is TRBJ2-7, with TRBD2 matching 9 bases. The germline V gene encodes CDR1 KGHSH and CDR2 LQKENI. The CDR3 loop spans 15 amino acids. The junction had 8 bases not matched to a gene; V was cut back by 3 bases and J by 5 bases. CDR3 amino acids: CASSPLLAGSNEQYF. DNA of the CDR3: TGTGCCAGCTCACCCCTCCTAGCGGGATCCAACGAGCAGTACTTC.

The sample holds one count of this clone. This chain links TRBV11-2 with TRBJ2-7; possible D gene TRBD2, 5 bases. There are 12 residues in the CDR3. From germline, CDR1 is SGHAT and CDR2 FQNNGV. V lost 6 bases and J lost 5, with 11 bases in between. This CDR3 is CASRGEGNEQYF. For the CDR3, the DNA is TGTGCCAGCAGGGGTGAGGGTAACGAGCAGTACTTC.